This passage covers 8 T cell receptor beta chains from one sample sequenced in a study of blood T cell repertoires in COVID-19. Assay used: immunoSEQ multiplex PCR; TCRdb lists only in-frame clones, some missing. In the table there are around 88,000 clones, 81% of which are singletons. The sample consisted of peripheral blood. The origin of the receptors is a man in his 60s with acute or convalescent COVID-19.

This clone was seen a few times. The V and J genes are TRBV19 and TRBJ1-1; TRBD1 is a possible D gene (6 bases). This CDR3 spans 13 amino acids. V shed 4 bases and J shed 3 bases, with 9 bases lying between them. The germline gives CDR1 LNHDA, CDR2 SQIVND (reference sequence). The CDR3 coding sequence is TGTGCCAGTAGTACAGGGGTGGACACTGAAGCTTTCTTT. This encodes CASSTGVDTEAFF.

This chain links TRBV27 with TRBJ2-7; the match to TRBD1 covers 9 bases. This CDR3 is 14 amino acids long. V dropped 4 bases and J dropped 3; count of bases not matched to a gene: 4. Germline CDR1 and CDR2: MNHEY and SMNVEV (reference sequence). DNA of the CDR3: TGTGCCAGCAGTTCCGGGACAGGGATCTACGAGCAGTACTTC. This encodes CASSSGTGIYEQYF.

The rearrangement uses TRBV7-8 and TRBJ2-3; 9 nucleotides agree with TRBD1. The CDR3 totals 16 residues. V lost 3 bases, J lost 5 bases, and 9 bases stayed unmatched. Germline loops: CDR1 SGHVS, CDR2 FQNEAQ. The CDR3 DNA is TGTGCCAGCAGCTTGTATGGACAGGGGAGGGGAGATACGCAGTATTTT. Its protein product is CASSLYGQGRGDTQYF.

This chain links TRBV10-1 with TRBJ2-5; 8 bases agree with TRBD2. Germline CDR1 and CDR2: WNHNN and SYGVQD (reference sequence). The ends lost 0 bases at V and 5 bases at J; junction bases unmatched: 5. The CDR3 is 15 amino acids. The CDR3 loop reads CASSESGGGLETQYF. The CDR3 DNA reads as TGCGCCAGCAGTGAGTCCGGGGGGGGCCTCGAGACCCAGTACTTC.

This clone has a handful of counts. The rearrangement links TRBV7-9 to TRBJ2-7; D remains unclear. The ends were cut back, 6 bases at V and 1 base at J, with 7 bases in the middle. CDR1 and CDR2 (germline): SEHNR, FQNEAQ (reference sequence). The CDR3 consists of 12 residues. DNA of the CDR3: TGTGCCAGCAGTGGCGGATCCTACGAGCAGTACTTC. It translates to CASSGGSYEQYF.

This clone was seen only once. V usage is TRBV11-1 and J usage is TRBJ2-5, with 7 bases lining up with TRBD1. Losses at the gene ends were 5 bases for V and 3 bases for J; bases not matched to a gene: 3. This CDR3 has 13 amino acids. Germline V gives CDR1 SGHAT, CDR2 FQDESV (reference sequence). The CDR3 bases are TGTGCCAGCAGCCGTGACAGGGAAGAGACCCAGTACTTC. It encodes CASSRDREETQYF.

This clone showed up just a few times. V usage is TRBV11-2 and J usage is TRBJ1-2; tentative D call: TRBD1 (5 bases). V was clipped by 1 base and J by 4 bases, with 10 bases between them. The CDR3 length is 14 residues. CDR1 and CDR2 from the germline V gene are SGHAT and FQNNGV. The CDR3 spells CASSLAQGLYGYTF. The DNA for the CDR3 is TGTGCCAGCAGCTTAGCCCAGGGCCTCTATGGCTACACCTTC.

This chain links TRBV15 with TRBJ1-5; 7 bases are shared with TRBD1. The germline gives CDR1 LNHNV, CDR2 YYDKDF (reference sequence). V lost 1 base to trimming and J lost 6 bases; unmatched junction nucleotides: 3. The CDR3 is made up of 14 amino acids. CDR3 sequence (DNA): TGTGCCACCAGCAGAGCAGGGGGATTTCAGCCCCAGCATTTT. Amino acid sequence: CATSRAGGFQPQHF.